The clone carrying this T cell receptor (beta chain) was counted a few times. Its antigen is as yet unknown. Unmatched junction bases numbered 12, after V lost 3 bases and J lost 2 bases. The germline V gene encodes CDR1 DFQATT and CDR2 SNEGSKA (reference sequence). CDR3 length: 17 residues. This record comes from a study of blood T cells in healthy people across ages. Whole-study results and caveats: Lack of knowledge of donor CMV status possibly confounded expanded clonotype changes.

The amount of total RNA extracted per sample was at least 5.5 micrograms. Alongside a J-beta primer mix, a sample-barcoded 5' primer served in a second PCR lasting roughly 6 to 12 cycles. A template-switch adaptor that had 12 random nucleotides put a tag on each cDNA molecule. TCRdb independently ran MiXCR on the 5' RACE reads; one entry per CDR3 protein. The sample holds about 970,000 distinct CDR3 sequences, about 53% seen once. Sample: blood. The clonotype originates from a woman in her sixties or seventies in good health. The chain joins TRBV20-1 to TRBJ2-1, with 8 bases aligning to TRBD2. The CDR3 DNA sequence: TGCAGTGCTAGTTCCCCCCTCGCGGGAGGAACCTACAATGAGCAGTTCTTC. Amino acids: CSASSPLAGGTYNEQFF.